One sample yielded the 28 T cell receptor beta chains listed below, sequenced in a study of T cells after posttransplantation cyclophosphamide. Here immunoSEQ multiplex PCR was the method, and the copy in TCRdb shows in-frame clones only, minus some. The sample lists 22,000 or so clones, approximately 70% occurring once. The sequenced material came from memory CD4+ T cells sorted from PBMCs. The source is a woman aged 60-70 years in good health, CMV-negative, and a related stem cell transplant donor.

This clone came up once. The V and J genes are TRBV7-2 and TRBJ2-2, with D uncertain. Trimming removed 1 base at V and 2 bases at J, with 8 bases between. Germline CDR1 reads SGHTA; CDR2 reads FQGNSA. The CDR3 covers 15 residues. CDR3 sequence: CASSLGSGNTGELFF. The CDR3 coding sequence is TGTGCCAGCAGCTTAGGGTCAGGAAACACCGGGGAGCTGTTTTTT.

J is TRBJ2-1 and V is TRBV5-4, with 8 bases lining up with TRBD2. The germline gives CDR1 SGHNT, CDR2 YYREEE (reference sequence). V trimming: 4 bases; J trimming: 4 bases; junction bases outside the gene matches: 7. This CDR3 has 15 amino acids. The chain's CDR3 is CASSLIAGFYNEQFF. CDR3 DNA sequence: TGTGCCAGCAGCCTTATAGCGGGATTTTACAATGAGCAGTTCTTC.

The chain joins TRBV14 to TRBJ2-5, with 9 bases aligning to TRBD1. Germline lookup yields CDR1 SGHDN and CDR2 FVKESK. Trimming at V came to 0 bases and at J to 1 base, leaving 3 bases not matched to a gene. This CDR3 comprises 16 residues. DNA for the CDR3: TGTGCCAGCAGCCAAGAACAGGGGGCCGTCCAAGAGACCCAGTACTTC. Encoded protein: CASSQEQGAVQETQYF.

This clone was seen a handful of times. The chain is built from TRBV5-1 and TRBJ2-2; 9 positions agree with TRBD1. V lost 4 bases to trimming and J lost 7 bases; unmatched junction nucleotides: 8. The CDR3 totals 15 residues. Germline V gives CDR1 SGHRS, CDR2 YFSETQ. The CDR3 loop is CASSPTDRGSGELFF. In DNA form, the CDR3 reads TGCGCCAGCAGCCCCACGGACAGGGGTAGCGGGGAGCTGTTTTTT. The full variable domain, its missing parts supplied by reference TRBV5-1 and TRBJ2-2, is KAGVTQTPRYLIKTRGQQVTLSCSPISGHRSVSWYQQTPGQGLQFLFEYFSETQRNKGNFPGRFSGRQFSNSRSEMNVSTLELGDSALYLCASSPTDRGSGELFFGEGSRLTVL.

V and J are TRBV28 and TRBJ2-5; D uncertain. CDR1 is MDHEN and CDR2 is SYDVKM in the germline V gene. V was clipped by 3 bases and J by 2 bases, with 10 bases between them. This CDR3 region has 14 residues. CDR3 sequence: CASSLQVLQETQYF. In DNA, the CDR3 is TGTGCCAGCAGTTTGCAGGTGCTACAAGAGACCCAGTACTTC.

This clone was detected only once. This chain links TRBV7-4 with TRBJ2-4; the match to TRBD1 covers 10 bases. Germline lookup yields CDR1 SGHVT and CDR2 SQSDAQ. The ends lost 5 bases at V and 1 base at J; junction bases unmatched: 8. This CDR3 contains 17 residues. The CDR3 nucleotides read TGTGCCAGCAGCCTATTAGACAGGGGGCTTGCCAAAAACATTCAGTACTTC. It codes for CASSLLDRGLAKNIQYF.

The rearrangement uses TRBV4-1 and TRBJ2-7, with 7 bases aligning to TRBD1. This CDR3 is 15 amino acids long. The junction had 7 bases not matched to a gene; V was cut back by 5 bases and J by 0 bases. CDR1 and CDR2 (germline): MGHRA, YSYEKL. The CDR3 region has the DNA TGCGCCAGCAGCTTAACCGGGACAGTCTCCTACGAGCAGTACTTC. This gives the protein CASSLTGTVSYEQYF.

The chain recombines TRBV10-3 with TRBJ2-7, with 7 bases that match TRBD1. The CDR3 spans 15 residues. The germline CDR1 and CDR2 sequences are ENHRY and SYGVKD. The J segment lost 0 bases and the V segment lost 4 bases, leaving 6 bases of the junction unmatched. As DNA, the CDR3 is TGTGCCATCAGTGGGACAGGCCATAGCTCCTACGAGCAGTACTTC. Its protein product is CAISGTGHSSYEQYF.

J is TRBJ2-2 and V is TRBV6-6; TRBD2 is a possible D gene (5 bases). Germline CDR1 reads MNHNY; CDR2 reads SVGAGI (reference sequence). Trimming removed 0 bases from V and 6 bases from J, with 11 bases in between. The CDR3 has 15 amino acids. CDR3 in amino acids: CASSYSGPEAGELFF. The DNA of the CDR3 is TGTGCCAGCAGTTACTCCGGCCCGGAGGCCGGGGAGCTGTTTTTT.

This clone was detected a few times. V usage is TRBV5-6 and J usage is TRBJ1-1, with a tentative D call TRBD1 (5 bases). Germline V lookup: CDR1 SGHDT, CDR2 YYEEEE. With 4 bases removed from V and 1 base from J, the gap between germline ends came to 14 bases. The CDR3 consists of 15 residues. The CDR3 here is CASSAPYGANTEAFF. As DNA, the CDR3 is TGTGCCAGCAGCGCGCCCTATGGGGCGAACACTGAAGCTTTCTTT.

By share of the sample, this clone is medium-sized. The chain has TRBV19 and TRBJ1-2, with 7 bases lining up with TRBD1. The CDR3 sequence is 16 residues long. Germline V lookup: CDR1 LNHDA, CDR2 SQIVND (reference sequence). V lost 3 bases to trimming and J lost 0 bases; unmatched junction nucleotides: 7. CDR3 protein: CASSMAGTVSNYGYTF. Here the CDR3 DNA reads TGTGCCAGTAGTATGGCCGGGACAGTTTCTAACTATGGCTACACCTTC.

This sequence joins TRBV10-2 and TRBJ2-5; 11 nucleotides align to TRBD2. V lost 2 bases and J lost 5; bases outside the gene matches: 7. This CDR3 has 16 amino acids. The germline gives CDR1 WSHSY, CDR2 SAAADI. In nucleotides, the CDR3 is TGCGCCAGCAGTGAGCTAGCGGGGGGAAGAGGTGAGACCCAGTACTTC. Amino acid sequence: CASSELAGGRGETQYF.

This clone was seen once. V usage is TRBV4-1 and J usage is TRBJ2-7; 7 bases match TRBD2. CDR1 MGHRA and CDR2 YSYEKL come from the germline V gene. There are 14 residues in the CDR3. V gave up 4 bases and J gave up 7 bases; unmatched junction bases: 10. In DNA, the CDR3 is TGCGCCAGCAGCCTCCCCGGGAGGAGGGATGAGCAGTACTTC. It codes for CASSLPGRRDEQYF.

The chain uses TRBV7-9 and TRBJ2-4, with 8 bases aligning to TRBD1. The CDR3 is made up of 17 amino acids. The V gene's germline CDR1 is SEHNR and CDR2 FQNEAQ (reference sequence). The V segment lost 4 bases and the J segment 3 bases; nucleotides outside the gene matches: 11. CDR3 coding DNA: TGTGCCAGCAGCTACTCCGGGACAGGCCCTTTCAAAAACATTCAGTACTTC. It translates to CASSYSGTGPFKNIQYF.

The chain has TRBV14 and TRBJ1-2, with a tentative D call TRBD1 (5 bases). The germline V gene encodes CDR1 SGHDN and CDR2 FVKESK. The CDR3 is made up of 12 amino acids. Trimming removed 4 bases at V and 6 bases at J, with 9 bases between. CDR3 sequence: CASSPGGDGYTF. In nucleotides, the CDR3 is TGTGCCAGCAGCCCGGGGGGGGATGGCTACACCTTC.

The chain is built from TRBV7-3 and TRBJ2-7; 8 positions match TRBD2. The germline gives CDR1 SGHTA, CDR2 FQGTGA. CDR3 length: 15 residues. The trim removed 1 base at V and 4 bases at J, leaving 6 bases unmatched. The CDR3 DNA reads as TGTGCCAGCAGCTTAAAAAGCGGGGGCCTTTACGAGCAGTACTTC. Its translation is CASSLKSGGLYEQYF.

The gene calls are TRBV7-8 and TRBJ1-3; TRBD1 matches at 7 bases. V shed 2 bases and J 1 base; nucleotides not matched to a gene: 5. Germline lookup yields CDR1 SGHVS and CDR2 FQNEAQ. The CDR3 spans 16 residues. The CDR3 DNA reads as TGTGCCAGCAGCTTACAGGGGGTGCCATCTGGAAACACCATATATTTT. It translates to CASSLQGVPSGNTIYF.

V gene TRBV30 combines with J gene TRBJ2-5; D is unclear. The V end lost 0 bases, the J end lost 5 bases, and 13 bases lay between the germline ends. This CDR3 is built from 14 residues. The germline V gene encodes CDR1 GTSNPN and CDR2 SVGIG (reference sequence). The CDR3 nucleotides read TGTGCCTGGAGTGTACTTTCGAGTACGGAGACCCAGTACTTC. It specifies CAWSVLSSTETQYF.

The V call is TRBV7-3, the J call TRBJ1-1, with TRBD1 matching over 7 bases. This CDR3 comprises 14 residues. Germline CDR1 and CDR2: SGHTA and FQGTGA. The ends lost 5 bases at V and 2 bases at J; junction bases unmatched: 5. The CDR3: CASSPGQLNTEAFF. As DNA, the CDR3 is TGTGCCAGCAGCCCGGGACAGCTCAACACTGAAGCTTTCTTT. The full variable domain, its missing parts supplied by reference TRBV7-3 and TRBJ1-1, is GAGVSQTPSNKVTEKGKYVELRCDPISGHTALYWYRQSLGQGPEFLIYFQGTGAADDSGLPNDRFFAVRPEGSVSTLKIQRTERGDSAVYLCASSPGQLNTEAFFGQGTRLTVV.

V usage is TRBV7-2 and J usage is TRBJ1-6, with 7 positions matching TRBD1. The CDR3 sequence is 15 residues long. Germline lookup yields CDR1 SGHTA and CDR2 FQGNSA. V shed 4 bases, J shed 10 bases, and the junction held 10 bases outside the gene matches. The CDR3, as DNA: TGTGCCAGCAGCTCAAAGGACAGGAGAGCATCACCCCTCCACTTT. It translates to CASSSKDRRASPLHF.

The rearrangement joins TRBV9 to TRBJ2-3; D might be TRBD2 (6 bases). V was shortened by 1 base and J by 2 bases, with 17 bases between the two germline ends. CDR3 size: 17 residues. Germline values: CDR1 SGDLS, CDR2 YYNGEE. CDR3 residues: CASSVTGNSGLTDTQYF. The CDR3 region has the DNA TGTGCCAGCAGCGTAACGGGGAATAGCGGACTCACAGATACGCAGTATTTT.

This rearrangement joins TRBV19 to TRBJ2-1; 9 bases agree with TRBD1. The V gene's germline CDR1 is LNHDA and CDR2 SQIVND (reference sequence). The CDR3 has 13 residues. With 7 bases clipped from V and 6 bases from J, the junction kept 4 bases outside the gene matches. CDR3 bases: TGTGCCAGTATTGACAGGGGGACCAATGAGCAGTTCTTC. It translates to CASIDRGTNEQFF.

The V call is TRBV4-2, the J call TRBJ1-1; D is possibly TRBD1 (5 bases). Looked up from germline, CDR1 is LGHNA and CDR2 is YNFKEQ. V gave up 1 base and J gave up 4 bases, with 10 bases separating them. The CDR3 sequence is 14 residues long. CDR3 amino acids: CASSQVEGTTEAFF. The CDR3 nucleotides read TGTGCCAGCAGCCAAGTGGAGGGGACCACTGAAGCTTTCTTT.

This clone was observed a few times. J is TRBJ2-3 and V is TRBV9; 8 positions agree with TRBD2. With 2 bases clipped from V and 8 bases from J, the junction kept 10 bases outside the gene matches. The CDR3 is 15 amino acids. Germline V gene lookup returns CDR1 SGDLS and CDR2 YYNGEE. Here the CDR3 DNA reads TGTGCCAGCAGCGTTGACGGGAGGGCCGGGAGTACGCAGTATTTT. Translating it yields CASSVDGRAGSTQYF.

In DNA form, the CDR3 reads TGTGCCAGCAGCTTCAGCGGACAGGGGGACTACACCTTC. Translating gives CASSFSGQGDYTF. V is TRBV7-2 and J is TRBJ1-2; TRBD1 matches 10 bases. Trimming cost V 3 bases and J 10 bases; bases outside gene matches: 5. Germline V lookup: CDR1 SGHTA, CDR2 FQGNSA. CDR3 length: 13 residues.

This chain connects TRBV19 to TRBJ1-5; no reliable D call. The germline CDR1 and CDR2 sequences are LNHDA and SQIVND (reference sequence). The CDR3 runs 13 residues. The V gene lost 9 bases and the J gene lost 1 base, with 10 bases spanning the gap. The chain's CDR3 is CASRFSSNQPQHF. CDR3 sequence (DNA): TGTGCCAGCCGTTTTTCGAGCAATCAGCCCCAGCATTTT.

The chain combines TRBV7-9 with TRBJ2-3; 14 nucleotides match TRBD2. Germline V gene sequence: CDR1 SEHNR, CDR2 FQNEAQ (reference sequence). The CDR3 is made up of 18 amino acids. V gave up 0 bases and J gave up 5 bases; unmatched junction bases: 7. CDR3 nucleotides: TGTGCCAGCAGCTTAGCGAAGAGGGGACTAGCGGGGGTAGATACGCAGTATTTT. Translation gives CASSLAKRGLAGVDTQYF.

This rearrangement joins TRBV4-1 to TRBJ2-1, with 10 bases lining up with TRBD2. There are 16 residues in the CDR3. The germline V gene has CDR1 MGHRA and CDR2 YSYEKL. V shed 4 bases and J 15 bases; nucleotides not matched to a gene: 18. CDR3 bases: TGCGCCAGCAGCCCGGTGGGGGCTAGCGGGGGTTCCTTGCGGTTCTTC. It translates to CASSPVGASGGSLRFF.